These T cell receptor beta chains were read from a single sample in a study of somatic mutations in cytotoxic T cells in rheumatoid arthritis. Profiled with immunoSEQ multiplex PCR; TCRdb holds only in-frame clones, not every one. The sample consists of approximately 30,000 clones, 75% to 85% of them appearing once. The sequencing input was CD8+ T cells sorted from blood. These receptor sequences come from an adult with rheumatoid arthritis. CDR3s include the opening cysteine and the closing phenylalanine or tryptophan. D genes are given only for firm matches.

-	TRBV14	TRBJ1-2	CASSQDLRGSGYGYTF	TGTGCCAGCAGCCAAGATCTGAGGGGCTCTGGCTATGGCTACACCTTC
-	TRBV7-9	TRBJ2-7	CASSPLGVSYEQYF	TGTGCCAGCAGCCCACTGGGGGTGTCCTACGAGCAGTACTTC
TRBD1	TRBV10-3	TRBJ1-6	CAISEFGGGQGFSPLHF	TGTGCCATCAGTGAGTTTGGGGGGGGACAGGGGTTTTCACCCCTCCACTTT
-	TRBV11-2	TRBJ1-1	CASSLSTEAFF	TGTGCCAGCAGCTTAAGCACTGAAGCTTTCTTT
TRBD1	TRBV2	TRBJ1-3	CASRDRSSGNTIYF	TGTGCCAGCAGGGACAGGAGCTCTGGAAACACCATATATTTT
-	TRBV13	TRBJ2-2	CASSSASNTGELFF	TGTGCCAGCAGTTCAGCTTCGAACACCGGGGAGCTGTTTTTT
-	TRBV7-2	TRBJ1-5	CASSPSGPGRGGQPQHF	TGTGCCAGCAGCCCTAGTGGCCCGGGCCGCGGAGGACAGCCCCAGCATTTT
TRBD2	TRBV27	TRBJ2-2	CASSLWLAGGPGELFF	TGTGCCAGCAGTTTATGGCTAGCGGGGGGGCCCGGGGAGCTGTTTTTT
TRBD1	TRBV7-6	TRBJ1-4	CASSPYRGPGEKLFF	TGTGCCAGCAGCCCATACAGGGGGCCCGGCGAAAAACTGTTTTTT
-	TRBV5-6	TRBJ1-3	CASSLVVDGLSGNTIYF	TGTGCCAGCAGCTTGGTGGTAGACGGCCTCTCTGGAAACACCATATATTTT
TRBD1	TRBV14	TRBJ2-1	CASSPGGREQFF	TGTGCCAGCAGCCCAGGGGGCAGGGAGCAGTTCTTC
TRBD2	TRBV27	TRBJ2-1	CASSSSGRGDNEQFF	TGTGCCAGCAGTTCCAGCGGGAGGGGAGACAATGAGCAGTTCTTC
-	TRBV7-6	TRBJ2-5	CASSLVWAGLLGETQYF	TGTGCCAGCAGCTTAGTCTGGGCAGGGTTACTCGGAGAGACCCAGTACTTC
TRBD1	TRBV19	TRBJ1-1	CASSRTGGMRTEAFF	TGTGCCAGTAGTAGAACAGGGGGGATGAGGACTGAAGCTTTCTTT
TRBD1	TRBV4-2	TRBJ2-7	CASSQEQGALYHEQYF	TGTGCCAGCAGCCAGGAGCAGGGGGCACTTTACCACGAGCAGTACTTC